This T cell receptor beta chain was profiled in a study of cytomegalovirus exposure and HLA in healthy donors. The germline V gene has CDR1 SEHNR and CDR2 FQNEAQ (reference sequence). Trimming took off 1 base at V and 0 bases at J, with 9 bases between the two ends. This CDR3 region has 15 residues. A multiplex PCR was run with 60 Vbeta primers and 13 Jbeta primers. The data were produced by immunoSEQ multiplex PCR, yet TCRdb's version contains in-frame clones alone and is incomplete. The sample contains some 110,000 clones, more than 60% of which appear only once. The sequence came from a man aged 25-45 years in good health and CMV-seronegative. The chain links TRBV7-9 to TRBJ1-1; the D gene is possibly TRBD1 (5 bases). Sequenced sample: PBMCs. CDR3 DNA: TGTGCCAGCAGCTTAGTAGGGGATATGAACACTGAAGCTTTCTTT. It translates to CASSLVGDMNTEAFF.